The present entry profiles one TCR beta chain with its context. Its antigen remains unknown. This entry comes from a study of shared clonotypes between healthy human individuals. Study details: Used for every donor were three CD4 naive, three CD4 memory, two CD8 naive and one CD8 memory plate. Points from the study as a whole: A limitation of the genetic and exposure-history diversity represented arose from few donors. Clonotype sharing across several donors was observed for 5% to 6.5% of naive CD4 clonotypes.

Profiled with immunoSEQ multiplex PCR; TCRdb holds only in-frame clones, not every one. The sample includes a few million clones, 85% to 95% of them seen just once. The sample taken for sequencing was naive CD4+ T cells from PBMCs. Sample subset: CD45RA+ positively selected. The source of this sequence is a man aged 18 to 29 in good health. Some clones in this sample may be carry-over from other donors' samples.

This chain's CDR3 is CASSQDRARRNTIYF. CDR3 bases: TGTGCCAGCAGCCAAGACAGGGCGAGAAGGAACACCATATATTTT. The J gene is TRBJ1-3, the V gene TRBV11-2; 7 bases fit TRBD1. The germline V gene has CDR1 SGHAT and CDR2 FQNNGV. The ends lost 5 bases at V and 7 bases at J; junction bases unmatched: 11. The CDR3 totals 15 residues. Supplemented by reference TRBV11-2 and TRBJ1-3, the full variable domain reads EAGVAQSPRYKIIEKRQSVAFWCNPISGHATLYWYQQILGQGPKLLIQFQNNGVVDDSQLPKDRFSAERLKGVDSTLKIQPAKLEDSAVYLCASSQDRARRNTIYFGEGSWLTVV.